One and the same sample provided the 25 T cell receptor beta chains below, sequenced in a study of T cell responses to AZD1222 COVID-19 vaccine. The data were produced by immunoSEQ multiplex PCR, yet TCRdb's version contains in-frame clones alone and is incomplete. Of 150,000 to 190,000 clones in the sample, around 87% were seen once. This sample comprised peripheral blood, obtained 28 days after the second AZD1222 dose. All receptors derive from an adult who received the AZD1222 COVID-19 vaccine.

The chain couples TRBV3-1 (or the pseudogene TRBV3-2) to TRBJ2-7; 7 bases agree with TRBD2. The V gene end was trimmed by 3 bases and the J gene end by 3 bases; junction bases not matched to a gene: 8. CDR3 length: 15 residues. Germline values: CDR1 LGHDT, CDR2 YNNKEL (reference sequence). DNA of the CDR3: TGTGCCAGCAGCCAGGAAGGACTAGGAAACTACGAGCAGTACTTC. This encodes CASSQEGLGNYEQYF.

This chain uses TRBV27 with TRBJ2-7; 8 nucleotides agree with TRBD1. Germline CDR1 and CDR2: MNHEY and SMNVEV (reference sequence). CDR3 length: 15 amino acids. J gave up 3 bases and V 1 base, and 5 bases lay outside the gene matches. CDR3 nucleotides: TGTGCCAGCAGTTTATACCAGGGGGCGAACTACGAGCAGTACTTC. It codes for CASSLYQGANYEQYF.

The V and J genes are TRBV27 and TRBJ1-1; D unclear. CDR3 size: 14 residues. CDR1 and CDR2 from the germline V gene are MNHEY and SMNVEV (reference sequence). With 3 bases removed from V and 0 bases from J, the gap between germline ends came to 8 bases. Here the CDR3 DNA reads TGTGCCAGCAGTTTCGAGGGCGTGAACACTGAAGCTTTCTTT. Its protein product is CASSFEGVNTEAFF.

The gene calls are TRBV2 and TRBJ1-1; unclear D gene. Between the trimmed V and J ends, which lost 2 bases and 1 base, there was a span of 11 bases. CDR1 and CDR2 from the germline V gene are SNHLY and FYNNEI. The CDR3 is made up of 15 amino acids. The chain's CDR3 is CASSESRLANTEAFF. The CDR3, as DNA: TGTGCCAGCAGTGAATCTCGGTTGGCGAACACTGAAGCTTTCTTT.

The chain employs TRBV6-1 and TRBJ1-4; 9 bases match TRBD1. V shed 4 bases and J 8 bases; nucleotides not matched to a gene: 14. Germline-derived CDR1 and CDR2 are MNHNS and SASEGT. The CDR3 spans 17 residues. CDR3 nucleotides: TGTGCCAGCAGTGGAGAGACCGGGACAGGGATCGGGGAAAAACTGTTTTTT. Residues: CASSGETGTGIGEKLFF.

The V and J genes are TRBV4-1 and TRBJ1-3; TRBD1 matches at 8 bases. The CDR3 extends over 16 amino acids. V dropped 0 bases and J dropped 4; count of bases not matched to a gene: 5. Germline V gene data show CDR1 as MGHRA and CDR2 as YSYEKL. CDR3 sequence (DNA): TGCGCCAGCAGCCAAGATCCGACAGGGGACGGAAACACCATATATTTT. Translation gives CASSQDPTGDGNTIYF.

The chain couples TRBV15 to TRBJ1-1; the match to TRBD1 covers 10 bases. With V trimmed by 4 bases and J by 6 bases, 11 bases remained unmatched. The CDR3 is 16 amino acids. Germline assignment: CDR1 LNHNV and CDR2 YYDKDF (reference sequence). CDR3 amino acids: CATSKNLGQGKAEAFF. CDR3 coding DNA: TGTGCCACCAGCAAGAACCTGGGACAGGGGAAGGCTGAAGCTTTCTTT.

The chain employs TRBV10-1 and TRBJ2-7, with 13 bases matching TRBD2. Trimming took 3 bases from V and 6 from J; bases not matched to a gene: 11. Germline CDR1 WNHNN, CDR2 SYGVQD (reference sequence). The CDR3 totals 17 residues. This CDR3 reads CASSDCSCTSGRVEQYF. The CDR3 coding sequence is TGCGCCAGCAGTGATTGTTCATGTACTAGCGGGAGGGTCGAGCAGTACTTC.

This clone was observed a few times. The V and J genes are TRBV19 and TRBJ1-1; possibly TRBD1 for D (6 bases). Trimming left V 3 bases short and J 8 bases short, with 10 bases between. This CDR3 has 12 residues. The V gene's germline CDR1 is LNHDA and CDR2 SQIVND (reference sequence). CDR3 region: CASSIHTGEAFF. CDR3 sequence (DNA): TGTGCCAGTAGTATCCATACAGGGGAAGCTTTCTTT.

The chain joins TRBV5-1 to TRBJ2-7, with 11 nucleotides matching TRBD2. J gave up 6 bases and V 5 bases, and 13 bases lay outside the gene matches. The germline CDR1 and CDR2 sequences are SGHRS and YFSETQ. This CDR3 is built from 16 residues. The CDR3 nucleotides are TGCGCCAGCAGTTCCGGATTAGCGGGAGGGCGCCGCGAGCAGTACTTC. Protein: CASSSGLAGGRREQYF.

In this sample, this clone turned up once. The chain employs TRBV6-5 and TRBJ1-6; D unclear. The germline gives CDR1 MNHEY, CDR2 SVGAGI. The CDR3 has 13 residues. V was cut by 5 bases and J by 7 bases, with 9 bases left in between. The CDR3 is CASSRRVNSPLHF. The CDR3 DNA reads TGTGCCAGCAGTCGGCGGGTGAATTCACCCCTCCACTTT.

This chain uses TRBV5-5 with TRBJ2-1; D gene unclear. This CDR3 contains 10 residues. Between the trimmed V and J ends, which lost 7 bases and 6 bases, there was a span of 5 bases. The germline gives CDR1 SGHKS, CDR2 YYEKEE (reference sequence). CDR3 residues: CASVTNEQFF. The CDR3 DNA sequence: TGTGCCAGCGTAACCAATGAGCAGTTCTTC.

The rearrangement joins TRBV29-1 to TRBJ1-1; D possibly corresponds to TRBD1 (6 bases). Trimming left V 6 bases short and J 4 bases short, with 18 bases between. The CDR3 is 14 amino acids. Per germline, CDR1 SQVTM and CDR2 ANQGSEA. The DNA of the CDR3 is TGCAGCGTGCCCGGGGGCGGGTGGGGCACTGAAGCTTTCTTT. As protein: CSVPGGGWGTEAFF.

The chain joins TRBV20-1 to TRBJ2-1; weak D call: TRBD2 (5 bases). The germline V gene encodes CDR1 DFQATT and CDR2 SNEGSKA (reference sequence). The CDR3 is made up of 15 amino acids. V lost 3 bases and J 4 bases, leaving 16 bases between the germline ends. CDR3 nucleotides: TGCAGTGCTAGTATCCCCGGAGGCAGTTACAATGAGCAGTTCTTC. Translated, it gives CSASIPGGSYNEQFF.

CDR3 in DNA: TGTGCCAGCAGCTTACATGTCCGGACCCAAGAGACCCAGTACTTC. Protein product: CASSLHVRTQETQYF. The chain is built from TRBV7-9 and TRBJ2-5, with D uncertain. Germline V gene data show CDR1 as SEHNR and CDR2 as FQNEAQ (reference sequence). The CDR3 length is 15 residues. V was shortened by 2 bases and J by 1 base, with 11 bases between the two germline ends.

The chain couples TRBV9 to TRBJ2-1; 7 nucleotides agree with TRBD1. This CDR3 contains 12 residues. CDR1 and CDR2 (germline): SGDLS, YYNGEE. V dropped 3 bases and J dropped 7; count of bases not matched to a gene: 1. The CDR3 protein is CASSAGGNEQFF. The CDR3 DNA reads as TGTGCCAGCAGCGCAGGGGGTAATGAGCAGTTCTTC. The whole variable domain, filled in from reference TRBV9 and TRBJ2-1, reads DSGVTQTPKHLITATGQRVTLRCSPRSGDLSVYWYQQSLDQGLQFLIQYYNGEERAKGNILERFSAQQFPDLHSELNLSSLELGDSALYFCASSAGGNEQFFGPGTRLTVL.

V is TRBV5-1 and J is TRBJ2-1; 8 bases line up with TRBD2. Germline trimming cut 0 bases from V and 7 bases from J; bases unmatched to any gene: 3. The CDR3 spans 14 residues. Germline assignment: CDR1 SGHRS and CDR2 YFSETQ. The CDR3 region is CASSLVAGTNEQFF. The DNA for the CDR3 is TGCGCCAGCAGCTTGGTAGCGGGAACGAATGAGCAGTTCTTC. Full variable domain (remainder filled in from reference TRBV5-1 and TRBJ2-1): KAGVTQTPRYLIKTRGQQVTLSCSPISGHRSVSWYQQTPGQGLQFLFEYFSETQRNKGNFPGRFSGRQFSNSRSEMNVSTLELGDSALYLCASSLVAGTNEQFFGPGTRLTVL.

The J gene is TRBJ1-1, the V gene TRBV19, with D unresolved. Deletions cut 9 bases from V and 5 bases from J, with 16 bases between. The CDR3 spans 13 residues. CDR1 and CDR2 (germline): LNHDA, SQIVND (reference sequence). CDR3 sequence reads: CASFKGWGTEAFF. Here the CDR3 DNA reads TGTGCCAGCTTCAAAGGTTGGGGTACTGAAGCTTTCTTT.

This clone was observed a single time. The V and J genes are TRBV27 and TRBJ1-2, with 7 positions matching TRBD1. This CDR3 is 16 amino acids long. The J segment lost 0 bases and the V segment lost 4 bases, leaving 8 bases of the junction unmatched. Germline V lookup: CDR1 MNHEY, CDR2 SMNVEV (reference sequence). The DNA of the CDR3 is TGTGCCAGCAGTTCGACTCCTGGGACAGCTAACTATGGCTACACCTTC. Protein: CASSSTPGTANYGYTF.

This chain links TRBV28 with TRBJ2-3; 10 bases match TRBD2. This CDR3 contains 17 residues. Looked up from germline, CDR1 is MDHEN and CDR2 is SYDVKM. J was trimmed by 6 bases and V by 1 base; bases with no gene match: 10. The CDR3 DNA follows: TGTGCCAGCAGTTTATATCCTCTAGCGGGAGCTTTGGATACGCAGTATTTT. Encoded protein: CASSLYPLAGALDTQYF.

The rearrangement links TRBV12-3 or TRBV12-4 to TRBJ1-6; TRBD1 is a possible D gene (6 bases). The CDR3 covers 11 residues. V was pared by 5 bases and J by 18 bases, with 14 bases between. CDR3 sequence (DNA): TGTGCCAGCAGTCGGGGGCCCTCCCACCACTTT. It specifies CASSRGPSHHF.

This chain connects TRBV6-1 to TRBJ1-3, with D maybe TRBD1 (6 bases). There are 14 residues in the CDR3. The V gene's germline CDR1 is MNHNS and CDR2 SASEGT. V shed 7 bases and J shed 0 bases, with 10 bases lying between them. The CDR3 protein is CASTQGNSGNTIYF. The CDR3 DNA reads as TGTGCCAGCACACAGGGAAACTCTGGAAACACCATATATTTT.

The rearrangement joins TRBV11-2 to TRBJ1-1; D gene unclear. Trimming left V 1 base short and J 0 bases short, with 12 bases between. The CDR3 spans 16 residues. Germline V gives CDR1 SGHAT, CDR2 FQNNGV. DNA of the CDR3: TGTGCCAGCAGCTTAGGGGTATGGGGTGTGAACACTGAAGCTTTCTTT. This codes for CASSLGVWGVNTEAFF.

The chain is built from TRBV12-3 or TRBV12-4 and TRBJ1-1, with no clear D. V was shortened by 4 bases and J by 10 bases, with 7 bases between the two germline ends. The CDR3 consists of 10 residues. CDR3 DNA sequence: TGTGCCAGCAGTTCACGAACAGCTTTCTTT. It specifies CASSSRTAFF.

This clone was seen only a few times. V usage is TRBV15 and J usage is TRBJ2-5, with D uncertain. The CDR3 sequence is 16 residues long. The germline V and J ends were trimmed by 1 base and 2 bases, with 14 bases remaining between them. CDR1 is LNHNV and CDR2 is YYDKDF in the germline V gene (reference sequence). This CDR3 reads CATSRVLSPGQETQYF. The CDR3 DNA follows: TGTGCCACCAGCAGAGTGCTGAGTCCCGGGCAAGAGACCCAGTACTTC.